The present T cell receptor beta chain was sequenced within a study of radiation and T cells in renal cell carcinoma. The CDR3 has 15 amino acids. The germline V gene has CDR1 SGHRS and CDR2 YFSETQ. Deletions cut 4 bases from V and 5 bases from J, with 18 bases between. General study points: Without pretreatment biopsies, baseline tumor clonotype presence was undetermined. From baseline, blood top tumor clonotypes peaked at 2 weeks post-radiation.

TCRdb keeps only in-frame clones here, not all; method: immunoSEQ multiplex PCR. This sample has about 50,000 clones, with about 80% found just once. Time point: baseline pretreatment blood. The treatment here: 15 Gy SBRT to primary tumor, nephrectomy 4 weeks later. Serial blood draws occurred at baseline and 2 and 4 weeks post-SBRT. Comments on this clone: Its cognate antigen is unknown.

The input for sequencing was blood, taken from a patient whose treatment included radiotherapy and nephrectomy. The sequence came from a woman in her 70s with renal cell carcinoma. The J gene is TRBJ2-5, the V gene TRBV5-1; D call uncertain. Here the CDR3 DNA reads TGCGCCAGCAGCCCTACGAGCGCCAAAGGGGAGACCCAGTACTTC. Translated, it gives CASSPTSAKGETQYF.